The 16 T cell receptor beta chains in this list originate from one sample, sequenced in a study of identical twins. MiXCR, applied by TCRdb to the 5' RACE reads, yields one record per CDR3 protein. The table includes around 670,000 distinct CDR3 sequences, over 5% detected once. Sequenced material: naive T cells sorted from blood. These receptors all come from a man younger than 30 in good health.

In its sample, this clonotype was seen a few times. The chain recombines TRBV7-9 with TRBJ1-5; 9 positions match TRBD1. V gave up 8 bases and J gave up 7 bases; unmatched junction bases: 9. In germline, CDR1 is SEHNR, CDR2 FQNEAQ (reference sequence). The CDR3 is 14 residues long. This CDR3 is CASATGGAGQPQHF. CDR3 nucleotide sequence: TGTGCCAGCGCCACAGGGGGCGCCGGGCAGCCCCAGCATTTT. Full variable domain (remainder filled in from reference TRBV7-9 and TRBJ1-5): DTGVSQNPRHKITKRGQNVTFRCDPISEHNRLYWYRQTLGQGPEFLTYFQNEAQLEKSRLLSDRFSAERPKGSFSTLEIQRTEQGDSAMYLCASATGGAGQPQHFGDGTRLSIL.

This clonotype was seen a handful of times. The rearrangement links TRBV12-3 or TRBV12-4 to TRBJ1-5, with D possibly being TRBD1 (5 bases). This CDR3 spans 16 amino acids. Trimming pared 6 bases from V and 5 bases from J, leaving 20 bases between. CDR3 coding DNA: TGTGCCAGCAGCCAAACCCGGGGCGGAGGACATCAGCCCCAGCATTTT. Amino acid sequence: CASSQTRGGGHQPQHF.

This chain joins TRBV12-3 or TRBV12-4 and TRBJ2-5; D remains ambiguous. Trimming cost V 6 bases and J 5 bases, with 13 bases left between them. CDR3 length: 13 residues. The CDR3 loop reads CASRETSKETQYF. The CDR3 nucleotides read TGTGCCAGCAGAGAAACATCAAAGGAGACCCAGTACTTC.

This clonotype has more than one count but fewer than ten. The chain employs TRBV5-1 and TRBJ2-5; D may be TRBD1 (6 bases). This CDR3 region has 15 residues. Trimming took 3 bases from V and 0 from J, leaving 12 bases between them. Germline values: CDR1 SGHRS, CDR2 YFSETQ. This CDR3 is CASSYNTGYQETQYF. CDR3 coding DNA: TGCGCCAGCAGCTACAATACAGGGTACCAAGAGACCCAGTACTTC.

This clonotype was observed many times. V is TRBV20-1 and J is TRBJ1-1; 7 nucleotides align to TRBD1. The CDR3 runs to 11 residues. Germline loops: CDR1 DFQATT, CDR2 SNEGSKA (reference sequence). The V and J ends lost 6 bases and 6 bases, in that order; junction bases with no gene match: 4. The CDR3 loop is CSARTGSEAFF. The DNA for the CDR3 is TGCAGTGCCCGGACAGGCTCTGAAGCTTTCTTT.

Many counts were recorded for this clonotype. The chain is built from TRBV6-2 or TRBV6-3 and TRBJ1-5, with D unclear. Trimming stripped 6 bases from V and 5 bases from J, with 11 bases between. The germline CDR1 and CDR2 sequences are MNHEY and SVGEGT. The CDR3 runs 13 residues. The CDR3 region is CASSSQSYQPQHF. As DNA, the CDR3 is TGTGCCAGCAGCTCCCAGAGTTATCAGCCCCAGCATTTT.

With respect to this clonotype: A read error may produce the germline difference seen at one junction end. The chain joins TRBV30 to TRBJ2-1, with 8 bases lining up with TRBD2. The CDR3 contains 13 residues. The germline V gene has CDR1 GTSNPN and CDR2 SVGIG (reference sequence). The CDR3: CAGSGGDYNEQFF. For the CDR3, the DNA is TGTGCCGGGAGCGGGGGAGACTACAATGAGCAGTTCTTC. The entire variable domain, with the rest obtained from reference TRBV30 and TRBJ2-1, is as follows: SQTIHQWPATLVQPVGSPLSLECTVEGTSNPNLYWYRQAAGRGLQLLFYSVGIGQISSEVPQNLSASRPQDRQFILSSKKLLLSDSGFYLCAGSGGDYNEQFFGPGTRLTVL.

CDR3 sequence: CASTQRGGGLETQYF. CDR3 nucleotides: TGTGCCAGCACCCAGCGGGGCGGGGGCTTAGAGACCCAGTACTTC. The chain couples TRBV7-6 to TRBJ2-5, with D possibly matching TRBD2 (7 bases). This CDR3 has 15 amino acids. V lost 7 bases, J lost 4 bases, and 19 bases lay in between. Germline V gene sequence: CDR1 SGHVS, CDR2 FNYEAQ.

This clonotype was detected a few times. The chain recombines TRBV9 with TRBJ2-1; D assignment may be TRBD1 or TRBD2 (5 bases each). V shed 0 bases and J shed 6 bases, with 16 bases lying between them. CDR3 length equals 16 residues. Germline CDR1 SGDLS, CDR2 YYNGEE. In nucleotides, the CDR3 is TGTGCCAGCAGCGTAGAGAGGGGTCTGGGCTTCAATGAGCAGTTCTTC. Translated: CASSVERGLGFNEQFF.

This clonotype was counted only a few times. The chain is built from TRBV7-8 and TRBJ2-1, with 11 bases matching TRBD1. Per germline, CDR1 SGHVS and CDR2 FQNEAQ. Trimming removed 5 bases from V and 8 bases from J; junction bases left unmatched: 14. CDR3 length equals 17 residues. The CDR3 DNA follows: TGTGCCAGCAGCGGAGGGGGACAGGGGGAAGCGATTTATGAGCAGTTCTTC. It translates to CASSGGGQGEAIYEQFF.

This clonotype has more than one count but fewer than ten. Here the CDR3 DNA reads TGTGCCAGCAGTTTCTCCTCCTCCAGGGGCTACACCTTC. Amino acids: CASSFSSSRGYTF. The chain uses TRBV12-3 or TRBV12-4 and TRBJ1-2; D is unresolved. This CDR3 region has 13 residues. V was shortened by 3 bases and J by 8 bases, with 13 bases between the two germline ends.

Ten or more counts support this clonotype. The chain employs TRBV11-2 and TRBJ1-1; D is uncertain. Germline V gene sequence: CDR1 SGHAT, CDR2 FQNNGV. This CDR3 comprises 12 residues. V was shortened by 5 bases and J by 4 bases, with 8 bases between the two germline ends. The CDR3 nucleotides read TGTGCCAGCAGCCTTGGGTTCACTGAAGCTTTCTTT. Amino acid sequence: CASSLGFTEAFF. Drawing the rest from reference TRBV11-2 and TRBJ1-1, the complete variable domain is EAGVAQSPRYKIIEKRQSVAFWCNPISGHATLYWYQQILGQGPKLLIQFQNNGVVDDSQLPKDRFSAERLKGVDSTLKIQPAKLEDSAVYLCASSLGFTEAFFGQGTRLTVV.

At least ten counts were recorded for this clonotype. The rearrangement joins TRBV10-2 to TRBJ2-7; no clear D. The germline CDR1 and CDR2 sequences are WSHSY and SAAADI. The CDR3 loop spans 13 amino acids. The V and J ends lost 2 bases and 5 bases respectively, with 10 bases between them. The CDR3 loop is CASSEGYSNEQYV. The CDR3 DNA reads as TGCGCCAGCAGTGAGGGGTACTCAAACGAGCAGTACGTC.

This clonotype was counted at least ten times. This chain links TRBV9 with TRBJ1-5; 7 nucleotides align to TRBD1. CDR1 SGDLS and CDR2 YYNGEE come from the germline V gene. J lost 4 bases, V lost 4 bases, and 8 bases had no gene match. The CDR3 spans 15 residues. This CDR3 reads CASSPRGTVNQPQHF. Written as DNA, the CDR3 is TGTGCCAGCAGCCCCCGTGGGACAGTAAATCAGCCCCAGCATTTT.

This chain joins TRBV11-2 and TRBJ2-7; D uncertain. In germline, CDR1 is SGHAT, CDR2 FQNNGV. The CDR3 consists of 16 residues. V lost 2 bases and J lost 0, with 14 bases in between. The CDR3 coding sequence is TGTGCCAGCAGCTTAACCGGATTTTGGAGCTCCTACGAGCAGTACGTC. It is translated as CASSLTGFWSSYEQYV.

The genes are TRBV5-6 and TRBJ2-1; D tentatively fits TRBD1 or TRBD2 (5 bases each). The CDR3 runs to 17 residues. Germline values: CDR1 SGHDT, CDR2 YYEEEE. Trimming took 2 bases from V and 9 from J, leaving 24 bases between them. The CDR3 region has the DNA TGTGCCAGCAGCTTCCTCCGCCAGACCGGGGCCGGCTTTGAGCAGTTCTTC. Translation: CASSFLRQTGAGFEQFF.